This passage covers 12 T cell receptor beta chains from one sample sequenced in a study of blood T cell repertoires in COVID-19. TCRdb keeps only in-frame clones here, not all; method: immunoSEQ multiplex PCR. The table lists roughly 350,000 clones, 88% of them singletons, with 7.3% in the top ten. Sample: peripheral blood. Every receptor here comes from a woman between 65 and 79 years old with COVID-19, enrolled during active disease.

This clone was recorded a few times. The rearrangement joins TRBV2 to TRBJ2-1; 9 positions match TRBD2. Per the germline V gene, CDR1 is SNHLY and CDR2 is FYNNEI. CDR3 size: 11 residues. V lost 8 bases to trimming and J lost 13 bases; unmatched junction nucleotides: 6. Here the CDR3 reads CASATGTSQFF. The DNA for the CDR3 is TGTGCCAGCGCTACCGGGACTAGCCAGTTCTTC.

CDR3 coding DNA: TGTGCCACCAGTTCATTATACCGGGACAGGGGCAACGAGCAGTACTTC. This sequence encodes CATSSLYRDRGNEQYF. This sequence joins TRBV24-1 and TRBJ2-7; TRBD1 matches 10 bases. Germline-derived CDR1 and CDR2 are KGHDR and SFDVKD. Unmatched junction bases numbered 12, after V lost 6 bases and J lost 5 bases. This CDR3 contains 16 residues.

The chain has TRBV2 and TRBJ1-2; maybe TRBD1 (5 bases). The ends were cut back, 5 bases at V and 4 bases at J, with 14 bases in the middle. The CDR3 runs 14 residues. Germline-derived CDR1 and CDR2 are SNHLY and FYNNEI. This CDR3 reads CASSTDKRGYGYTF. The CDR3 nucleotides read TGTGCCAGCAGTACGGACAAAAGGGGCTATGGCTACACCTTC.

This clone has just a few counts. The rearrangement joins TRBV4-3 to TRBJ1-2, with D possibly TRBD1 on 6 matching bases. Trimming cost V 1 base and J 6 bases, with 18 bases left between them. The CDR3 is made up of 16 amino acids. Germline loops: CDR1 LGHNA, CDR2 YSLEER. The CDR3 DNA is TGCGCCAGCAGCCAAGGGGCAGGGGCTCTTGGGAATGGCTACACCTTC. Translating gives CASSQGAGALGNGYTF.

The CDR3 sequence is CASSVAVGELFF. The CDR3 coding sequence is TGTGCCAGCAGCGTAGCGGTCGGGGAGCTGTTTTTT. The V call is TRBV9, the J call TRBJ2-2; D not resolved. The germline V and J ends were trimmed by 0 bases and 7 bases, with 4 bases remaining between them. Per the germline V gene, CDR1 is SGDLS and CDR2 is YYNGEE. The CDR3 totals 12 residues. Complete variable domain (other parts from reference TRBV9 and TRBJ2-2): DSGVTQTPKHLITATGQRVTLRCSPRSGDLSVYWYQQSLDQGLQFLIQYYNGEERAKGNILERFSAQQFPDLHSELNLSSLELGDSALYFCASSVAVGELFFGEGSRLTVL.

This sequence joins TRBV5-1 and TRBJ1-3; D uncertain. Germline-derived CDR1 and CDR2 are SGHRS and YFSETQ. V was shortened by 6 bases and J by 3 bases, with 13 bases between the two germline ends. There are 14 residues in the CDR3. CDR3 residues: CASTLGGGGNTIYF. The CDR3 coding sequence is TGCGCCAGCACCCTTGGCGGAGGTGGAAACACCATATATTTT.

This sequence joins TRBV18 and TRBJ2-6, with a tentative D call TRBD2 (5 bases). V gave up 2 bases and J gave up 4 bases, with 6 bases separating them. This CDR3 region has 14 residues. CDR1 KGHSH and CDR2 LQKENI come from the germline V gene. CDR3 region: CASSPGEGANVLTF. The CDR3 bases are TGTGCCAGCTCACCAGGGGAGGGGGCCAACGTCCTGACTTTC.

This clone has a handful of counts. CDR3 amino acids: CATSGRQISSYEQYF. The CDR3 nucleotides are TGTGCCACCAGCGGCCGACAGATTTCATCCTACGAGCAGTACTTC. The chain combines TRBV15 with TRBJ2-7; tentatively, D is TRBD1 (5 bases). This CDR3 has 15 amino acids. CDR1 LNHNV and CDR2 YYDKDF come from the germline V gene (reference sequence). The V end was cut by 5 bases, the J end by 1 base, with 15 bases between. Full variable domain (remainder filled in from reference TRBV15 and TRBJ2-7): DAMVIQNPRYQVTQFGKPVTLSCSQTLNHNVMYWYQQKSSQAPKLLFHYYDKDFNNEADTPDNFQSRRPNTSFCFLDIRSPGLGDTAMYLCATSGRQISSYEQYFGPGTRLTVT.

This rearrangement joins TRBV6-2 or TRBV6-3 to TRBJ1-3, with D possibly matching TRBD1 (5 bases). The CDR3 is 15 amino acids. Germline-derived CDR1 and CDR2 are MNHEY and SVGEGT. The V and J ends lost 2 bases and 0 bases respectively, with 8 bases between them. DNA for the CDR3: TGTGCCAGCAGTTACGCGGACAACTCTGGAAACACCATATATTTT. Its translation: CASSYADNSGNTIYF.

The chain employs TRBV7-2 and TRBJ2-3; the D gene is possibly TRBD2 (5 bases). The CDR3 consists of 12 residues. Germline-derived CDR1 and CDR2 are SGHTA and FQGNSA. V was clipped by 3 bases and J by 14 bases, with 15 bases between them. The CDR3 region has the DNA TGTGCCAGCAGCTTTAGCGACTTAAGGTGGTATTTT. It yields the protein CASSFSDLRWYF.

The chain couples TRBV12-3 or TRBV12-4 to TRBJ1-2; D gene ambiguous. This CDR3 contains 13 residues. Trimming cost V 3 bases and J 0 bases, with 5 bases left between them. The CDR3 region is CASSFSANYGYTF. DNA of the CDR3: TGTGCCAGCAGTTTCAGTGCTAACTATGGCTACACCTTC.

This chain uses TRBV29-1 with TRBJ1-2; possible D gene TRBD1, 5 bases. This CDR3 region has 14 residues. Germline loops: CDR1 SQVTM, CDR2 ANQGSEA. Trimming removed 3 bases at V and 4 bases at J, with 15 bases between. CDR3 nucleotides: TGCAGCGTTGAGGTTCAGGGCCTGGTCTATGGCTACACCTTC. Protein sequence: CSVEVQGLVYGYTF.